The 25 T cell receptor beta chains below were found in one sample sequenced in a study of neurological immune-mediated disorders. A single record per CDR3 protein comes from TCRdb applying MiXCR to the 5' RACE reads. The table has roughly 120,000 distinct CDR3 sequences, around 3% seen once. Input material: PBMCs. These receptors all come from a woman aged 30 to 39 with multiple sclerosis.

This clonotype was counted many times. The chain is built from TRBV9 and TRBJ2-7, with D perhaps matching TRBD1 (5 bases). Germline CDR1 is SGDLS and CDR2 is YYNGEE. Trimming cost V 0 bases and J 0 bases, with 7 bases left between them. The CDR3 has 14 amino acids. CDR3 DNA sequence: TGTGCCAGCAGCGTAGCCCAGGGCTCCTACGAGCAGTACTTC. Encoded protein: CASSVAQGSYEQYF.

This clonotype has ten or more counts. The chain joins TRBV29-1 to TRBJ2-7; 8 bases align to TRBD1. The germline gives CDR1 SQVTM, CDR2 ANQGSEA. J was trimmed by 1 base and V by 4 bases; bases with no gene match: 6. CDR3 size: 14 residues. Here the CDR3 reads CSVVTGVASYEQYF. As DNA, the CDR3 is TGCAGCGTTGTGACAGGGGTGGCATCCTACGAGCAGTACTTC.

This clonotype occurred many times. The J gene is TRBJ2-1, the V gene TRBV20-1; D gene uncertain. The CDR3 sequence is 11 residues long. The V end lost 4 bases, the J end lost 3 bases, and 4 bases lay between the germline ends. Germline CDR1 and CDR2: DFQATT and SNEGSKA (reference sequence). The CDR3 region has the DNA TGCAGTGCTACCGACTACAATGAGCAGTTCTTC. This translates into CSATDYNEQFF.

This clonotype was picked up many times. This chain links TRBV7-9 with TRBJ1-4; D may be TRBD1 (5 bases). This CDR3 contains 18 residues. The germline gives CDR1 SEHNR, CDR2 FQNEAQ (reference sequence). Trimming pared 3 bases from V and 5 bases from J, leaving 22 bases between. The CDR3 nucleotides read TGTGCCAGCAGCTTGGACCGGGGGGGACTCCCGGGGAATGAAAAACTGTTTTTT. Translated, it gives CASSLDRGGLPGNEKLFF.

This clonotype was counted at least ten times. This chain links TRBV4-1 with TRBJ1-1, with D perhaps TRBD1 (5 bases). CDR3 length equals 13 residues. Trimming removed 8 bases at V and 1 base at J, with 11 bases between. The germline CDR1 and CDR2 sequences are MGHRA and YSYEKL. The CDR3 DNA reads TGCGCCAGCGGTCGGACACCGAACACTGAAGCTTTCTTT. Translating gives CASGRTPNTEAFF.

The sample holds a few counts of this clonotype. J is TRBJ2-3 and V is TRBV20-1; D is possibly TRBD1 (6 bases). CDR3 size: 12 residues. Germline V gene sequence: CDR1 DFQATT, CDR2 SNEGSKA (reference sequence). Trimming took 4 bases from V and 2 from J, leaving 7 bases between them. The CDR3 protein is CSANRDTDTQYF. The CDR3, as DNA: TGCAGTGCTAACAGGGACACAGATACGCAGTATTTT.

This clonotype was detected many times. The chain has TRBV7-9 and TRBJ2-5; unclear D gene. The V end lost 1 base, the J end lost 1 base, and 4 bases lay between the germline ends. This CDR3 is built from 13 residues. CDR1 is SEHNR and CDR2 is FQNEAQ in the germline V gene (reference sequence). DNA of the CDR3: TGTGCCAGCAGCTTAGTGTTCCAAGAGACCCAGTACTTC. The encoded protein is CASSLVFQETQYF.

This clonotype was observed many times. The chain carries TRBV7-2 and TRBJ2-5, with 10 bases aligning to TRBD2. Germline values: CDR1 SGHTA, CDR2 FQGNSA. The CDR3 loop spans 16 amino acids. Trimming removed 7 bases from V and 2 bases from J; junction bases left unmatched: 10. The CDR3 DNA reads as TGTGCCAGCAACAACCTAGCGGGAGCACAACAAGAGACCCAGTACTTC. It specifies CASNNLAGAQQETQYF.

CDR3 protein: CSASDEQFF. The CDR3, as DNA: TGCAGTGCTAGTGATGAGCAGTTCTTC. The chain combines TRBV20-1 with TRBJ2-1, with no clear D. Looked up from germline, CDR1 is DFQATT and CDR2 is SNEGSKA (reference sequence). The CDR3 contains 9 residues. The ends were cut back, 3 bases at V and 8 bases at J, with 2 bases in the middle.

The table lists this clonotype with many counts. The V call is TRBV6-5, the J call TRBJ2-5, with 7 bases that match TRBD1. The ends lost 3 bases at V and 0 bases at J; junction bases unmatched: 4. The CDR3 contains 15 residues. The germline V gene has CDR1 MNHEY and CDR2 SVGAGI. Written as DNA, the CDR3 is TGTGCCAGCAGTTATTCACAGGGGAACCAAGAGACCCAGTACTTC. Translated: CASSYSQGNQETQYF.

This clonotype was recorded at least ten times. The chain uses TRBV15 and TRBJ2-7; D is possibly TRBD2 (6 bases). The CDR3 runs to 14 residues. V was cut by 3 bases and J by 3 bases, with 12 bases left in between. CDR1 LNHNV and CDR2 YYDKDF come from the germline V gene (reference sequence). This CDR3 reads CATSSGGTGYEQYF. CDR3 sequence (DNA): TGTGCCACCAGCAGCGGCGGGACGGGCTACGAGCAGTACTTC.

This clonotype was counted many times. The rearrangement links TRBV7-8 to TRBJ1-2; the D is unclear. The CDR3 spans 13 residues. Germline CDR1 reads SGHVS; CDR2 reads FQNEAQ. Trimming removed 0 bases from V and 8 bases from J, with 10 bases in between. In nucleotides, the CDR3 is TGTGCCAGCAGCTTAGCAGTTCACGGGGGCTACACCTTC. Its protein product is CASSLAVHGGYTF.

This clonotype was observed many times. The chain employs TRBV7-2 and TRBJ2-7, with no clear D. This CDR3 comprises 14 residues. Deletions cut 0 bases from V and 5 bases from J, with 11 bases between. Germline V gene lookup returns CDR1 SGHTA and CDR2 FQGNSA. The CDR3 is CASSLAVALDEQYF. The CDR3 DNA reads TGTGCCAGCAGCTTAGCTGTTGCGCTGGACGAGCAGTACTTC.

This clonotype was picked up many times. The chain recombines TRBV20-1 with TRBJ2-1, with 7 bases aligning to TRBD2. V was clipped by 7 bases and J by 10 bases; unmatched bases: 13. The CDR3 has 13 residues. Germline V gene lookup returns CDR1 DFQATT and CDR2 SNEGSKA (reference sequence). The CDR3 DNA reads TGCAGTGTGGGGCGGGAGTCAACGGTGGAGCAGTTCTTC. It encodes CSVGRESTVEQFF.

This clonotype was found many times. This chain joins TRBV7-8 and TRBJ2-6, with D unclear. This CDR3 contains 16 residues. Germline V gene data show CDR1 as SGHVS and CDR2 as FQNEAQ. Trimming took 5 bases from V and 0 from J, leaving 11 bases between them. This chain's CDR3 is CASSRTATSGANVLTF. The CDR3 DNA reads TGTGCCAGCAGCCGGACGGCGACCTCTGGGGCCAACGTCCTGACTTTC.

There are many counts of this clonotype. The chain carries TRBV28 and TRBJ1-5; TRBD1 aligns across 7 bases. This CDR3 is 15 amino acids long. Trimming at V came to 5 bases and at J to 4 bases, leaving 8 bases not matched to a gene. Germline V gives CDR1 MDHEN, CDR2 SYDVKM. CDR3 protein: CASSKQGLGNQPQHF. CDR3 sequence (DNA): TGTGCCAGCAGTAAACAGGGGCTTGGAAATCAGCCCCAGCATTTT.

This clonotype occurred many times. The CDR3 reads CASSYSIGQGIGYTF. DNA for the CDR3: TGTGCCAGCAGTTACTCGATAGGACAGGGAATTGGCTACACCTTC. The chain combines TRBV6-6 with TRBJ1-2, with TRBD1 matching 8 bases. With 0 bases clipped from V and 7 bases from J, the junction kept 7 bases outside the gene matches. The CDR3 extends over 15 amino acids. CDR1 and CDR2 from the germline V gene are MNHNY and SVGAGI (reference sequence).

This clonotype was seen repeatedly, ten times or more. The chain couples TRBV29-1 to TRBJ1-1; a weak D match, TRBD1 (5 bases). V dropped 8 bases and J dropped 4 bases, with 14 bases sitting between them. Looked up from germline, CDR1 is SQVTM and CDR2 is ANQGSEA. CDR3 length equals 12 residues. CDR3 region: CSSLGGRTEAFF. The CDR3 nucleotides read TGCAGCTCCTTGGGGGGACGCACTGAAGCTTTCTTT.

Ten or more counts support this clonotype. This chain connects TRBV5-6 to TRBJ1-2; D is unclear. The CDR3 runs to 12 residues. With 1 base removed from V and 7 bases from J, the gap between germline ends came to 8 bases. Germline lookup yields CDR1 SGHDT and CDR2 YYEEEE. Here the CDR3 DNA reads TGTGCCAGCAGCTTGATGTTGAGTGGCTACACCTTC. Protein: CASSLMLSGYTF. The variable domain in full, completed from reference TRBV5-6 and TRBJ1-2, reads DAGVTQSPTHLIKTRGQQVTLRCSPKSGHDTVSWYQQALGQGPQFIFQYYEEEERQRGNFPDRFSGHQFPNYSSELNVNALLLGDSALYLCASSLMLSGYTFGSGTRLTVV.

This clonotype has ten or more counts. V gene TRBV7-9 combines with J gene TRBJ1-1; TRBD1 is a possible D gene (6 bases). The length of the CDR3 is 15 residues. The V end lost 6 bases, the J end lost 0 bases, and 14 bases lay between the germline ends. Germline V gene lookup returns CDR1 SEHNR and CDR2 FQNEAQ (reference sequence). CDR3 residues: CASRGGKSMNTEAFF. In DNA, the CDR3 is TGTGCCAGCAGAGGGGGGAAAAGTATGAACACTGAAGCTTTCTTT.

This clonotype was seen repeatedly, ten times or more. The chain is built from TRBV6-5 and TRBJ2-3, with TRBD2 matching 9 bases. The junction had 2 bases not matched to a gene; V was cut back by 2 bases and J by 2 bases. From germline, CDR1 is MNHEY and CDR2 SVGAGI. The CDR3 length is 15 residues. CDR3 sequence: CASSYGGGVTDTQYF. The CDR3 region has the DNA TGTGCCAGCAGTTACGGCGGGGGGGTCACAGATACGCAGTATTTT.

This clonotype was counted ten times or more. The J gene is TRBJ1-2, the V gene TRBV5-4; D is ambiguous. V was cut by 0 bases and J by 7 bases, with 13 bases left in between. Germline values: CDR1 SGHNT, CDR2 YYREEE (reference sequence). The CDR3 consists of 14 residues. The CDR3 DNA reads TGTGCCAGCAGCTTGGGCGGAATTGGCGGTGGCTACACCTTC. It codes for CASSLGGIGGGYTF.

This rearrangement joins TRBV15 to TRBJ1-1; D gene ambiguous. CDR3 length: 15 residues. Trimming shortened V by 0 bases and J by 1 base, and 9 bases separated the two germline ends. Germline V gene data show CDR1 as LNHNV and CDR2 as YYDKDF (reference sequence). The CDR3 region is CATSRDGRSNTEAFF. The DNA of the CDR3 is TGTGCCACCAGCAGAGATGGGAGGTCGAACACTGAAGCTTTCTTT.

This clonotype was observed at least ten times. The chain couples TRBV29-1 to TRBJ2-1, with 7 bases matching TRBD2. The ends lost 5 bases at V and 0 bases at J; junction bases unmatched: 4. Germline CDR1 reads SQVTM; CDR2 reads ANQGSEA. This CDR3 region has 14 residues. The CDR3 sequence: CSVYKRDSYNEQFF. In DNA, the CDR3 is TGCAGCGTTTATAAGCGGGACTCCTACAATGAGCAGTTCTTC.

Many counts were recorded for this clonotype. The rearrangement uses TRBV7-8 and TRBJ2-1; 7 positions agree with TRBD1. Trimming took 10 bases from V and 6 from J; bases not matched to a gene: 9. This CDR3 region has 13 residues. Germline-derived CDR1 and CDR2 are SGHVS and FQNEAQ. In DNA, the CDR3 is TGTGCCACTGGGACAGATCGGTTCAATGAGCAGTTCTTC. The encoded protein is CATGTDRFNEQFF.